Listed below are T cell receptor beta chains from one sample, sequenced in a study of cytomegalovirus exposure and HLA in healthy donors. TCRdb's table, derived via immunoSEQ multiplex PCR, lists solely in-frame clones and lacks some. This sample's table has roughly 77,000 clones. Sequenced: PBMCs. The source of these receptors is a female donor in good health and CMV-seropositive. The CDR3 runs from the conserved cysteine through the conserved F or W. The D gene is left open where the match is weak.

j_call: TRBJ2-7; v_call: TRBV28; d_call: TRBD1; cdr3_nt: TGTGCCAGCAGTTCCCCCGGGGACAGGAGCTCCTACGAGCAGTACTTC; cdr3_aa: CASSSPGDRSSYEQYF
j_call: TRBJ2-7; v_call: TRBV2; d_call: -; cdr3_nt: TGTGCCAGCAGCCTGACCGGGTACGAGCAGTACTTC; cdr3_aa: CASSLTGYEQYF
j_call: TRBJ1-5; v_call: TRBV28; d_call: TRBD1; cdr3_nt: TGTGCCAGCAGTTTAACAGGGGGCCGTAATCAGCCCCAGCATTTT; cdr3_aa: CASSLTGGRNQPQHF
j_call: TRBJ2-1; v_call: TRBV5-1; d_call: -; cdr3_nt: TGCGCCAGCAGCTTGGGCGGGGACAATGAGCAGTTCTTC; cdr3_aa: CASSLGGDNEQFF
j_call: TRBJ1-5; v_call: TRBV6-5; d_call: -; cdr3_nt: TGTGCCAGCAGTTACGAACAGAGCAATCAGCCCCAGCATTTT; cdr3_aa: CASSYEQSNQPQHF
j_call: TRBJ1-1; v_call: TRBV10-3; d_call: TRBD1; cdr3_nt: TGTGCCATCAGTGAAGTACAGGGGCAGCGCACTGAAGCTTTCTTT; cdr3_aa: CAISEVQGQRTEAFF
j_call: TRBJ2-1; v_call: TRBV14; d_call: -; cdr3_nt: TGTGCCAGCAGCCAAGGGAAGAGGAGTGAGCAGTTCTTC; cdr3_aa: CASSQGKRSEQFF
j_call: TRBJ2-2; v_call: TRBV28; d_call: -; cdr3_nt: TGTGCCAGCAGTTTGGGCTCAGGGAACACCGGGGAGCTGTTTTTT; cdr3_aa: CASSLGSGNTGELFF
j_call: TRBJ2-1; v_call: TRBV7-9; d_call: -; cdr3_nt: TGTGCCAGCAGCTCAACTACAGGGGGGGTTTACAATGAGCAGTTCTTC; cdr3_aa: CASSSTTGGVYNEQFF
j_call: TRBJ2-7; v_call: TRBV5-1; d_call: TRBD1; cdr3_nt: TGCGCCAGCAGCTTGGCCCCCTGGGACAGCGCCTACGAGCAGTACTTC; cdr3_aa: CASSLAPWDSAYEQYF
j_call: TRBJ1-4; v_call: TRBV18; d_call: TRBD1; cdr3_nt: TGTGCCAGCTCCCAGGGGGCCGCGGCTAATGAAAAACTGTTTTTT; cdr3_aa: CASSQGAAANEKLFF
j_call: TRBJ2-3; v_call: TRBV6-5; d_call: TRBD2; cdr3_nt: TGTGCCAGCAGTTACGGGACTAGCGGGGACACAGATACGCAGTATTTT; cdr3_aa: CASSYGTSGDTDTQYF
j_call: TRBJ1-1; v_call: TRBV2; d_call: -; cdr3_nt: TGTGCCAGCAGTGAATGGGGCGCTGAAGCTTTCTTT; cdr3_aa: CASSEWGAEAFF
j_call: TRBJ1-1; v_call: TRBV9; d_call: -; cdr3_nt: TGTGCCAGCAGCGTAGGGGGAGGCCACACTGAAGCTTTCTTT; cdr3_aa: CASSVGGGHTEAFF
j_call: TRBJ2-7; v_call: TRBV7-2; d_call: TRBD2; cdr3_nt: TGTGCCAGCAGCTTGAGTGCGGGGGGGACCTACGAGCAGTACTTC; cdr3_aa: CASSLSAGGTYEQYF
j_call: TRBJ1-2; v_call: TRBV13; d_call: -; cdr3_nt: TGTGCCAGCAGCTCAATAGGGAGAAACTATGGCTACACCTTC; cdr3_aa: CASSSIGRNYGYTF
j_call: TRBJ2-1; v_call: TRBV18; d_call: TRBD2; cdr3_nt: TGTGCCAGCTCCCAGGGACTAGCGGGAGGGCCTATCAATGAGCAGTTCTTC; cdr3_aa: CASSQGLAGGPINEQFF
j_call: TRBJ2-7; v_call: TRBV6-1; d_call: TRBD2; cdr3_nt: TGTGCCAGCAGTGAAGTGCCAGGGGGGGGGACTAGCGGCTACGAGCAGTACTTC; cdr3_aa: CASSEVPGGGTSGYEQYF
j_call: TRBJ1-5; v_call: TRBV29-1; d_call: -; cdr3_nt: TGCAGCGTGGGACTGAGCAATCAGCCCCAGCATTTT; cdr3_aa: CSVGLSNQPQHF
j_call: TRBJ2-7; v_call: TRBV4-1; d_call: TRBD2; cdr3_nt: TGCGCCAGCAGTCGACGCATTCTAGCGGGTTTTGCTACTTCCTACGAGCAGTACTTC; cdr3_aa: CASSRRILAGFATSYEQYF
j_call: TRBJ2-1; v_call: TRBV28; d_call: TRBD2; cdr3_nt: TGTGCCAGCAGCCGGGGACGGGACTACAAGAAATACAATGAGCAGTTCTTC; cdr3_aa: CASSRGRDYKKYNEQFF
j_call: TRBJ2-1; v_call: TRBV13; d_call: TRBD2; cdr3_nt: TGTGCCAGCAGCTTAAGGAGCGGGACTAGCGGCGACAATGAGCAGTTCTTC; cdr3_aa: CASSLRSGTSGDNEQFF
j_call: TRBJ2-1; v_call: TRBV13; d_call: TRBD2; cdr3_nt: TGTGCCAGCAGCTTTCTAGCGGGAGATGAATATGAGCAGTTCTTC; cdr3_aa: CASSFLAGDEYEQFF
j_call: TRBJ2-2; v_call: TRBV6-6; d_call: -; cdr3_nt: TGTGCCAGCACCTACCGAGGAGGCGGGGAGCTGTTTTTT; cdr3_aa: CASTYRGGGELFF
j_call: TRBJ2-7; v_call: TRBV25-1; d_call: TRBD1; cdr3_nt: TGTGCCAGCCAGACCGGGACAGGGGGACCCGAGCAGTACTTC; cdr3_aa: CASQTGTGGPEQYF
j_call: TRBJ1-5; v_call: TRBV4-1; d_call: TRBD1; cdr3_nt: TGCGCCAGCAGCCCCCGGGACAGGGTGGAGCAGCCCCAGCATTTT; cdr3_aa: CASSPRDRVEQPQHF
j_call: TRBJ2-7; v_call: TRBV18; d_call: TRBD1; cdr3_nt: TGTGCCAGCTCACCTGGGGCTACAGGGGGCCTCGAGCAGTACTTC; cdr3_aa: CASSPGATGGLEQYF
j_call: TRBJ1-1; v_call: TRBV28; d_call: -; cdr3_nt: TGTGCCGTTCGCTGGTCGGGCACTGAAGCTTTCTTT; cdr3_aa: CAVRWSGTEAFF
j_call: TRBJ2-1; v_call: TRBV7-6; d_call: TRBD1; cdr3_nt: TGTGCCAGCAGCTGGCGGGGACAGGGAGGCAACAATGAGCAGTTCTTC; cdr3_aa: CASSWRGQGGNNEQFF
j_call: TRBJ1-5; v_call: TRBV6-5; d_call: TRBD1; cdr3_nt: TGTGCCAGCAGTAGGACAGGGGGAAACCATCAGCCCCAGCATTTT; cdr3_aa: CASSRTGGNHQPQHF
j_call: TRBJ2-7; v_call: TRBV6-5; d_call: -; cdr3_nt: TGTGCCAGCAGTTACTCGCGATACTACGAGCAGTACTTC; cdr3_aa: CASSYSRYYEQYF
j_call: TRBJ1-2; v_call: TRBV19; d_call: -; cdr3_nt: TGTGCCAGTAAGTCGGAGGATCAATTCCATGGCTACACCTTC; cdr3_aa: CASKSEDQFHGYTF
j_call: TRBJ1-1; v_call: TRBV19; d_call: -; cdr3_nt: TGTGCCAGTAGTATTTACGAGGGTCGTCAGGCAAGGGCTTTCTTT; cdr3_aa: CASSIYEGRQARAFF
j_call: TRBJ1-2; v_call: TRBV14; d_call: -; cdr3_nt: TGTGCCAGCAGCCCCGACACCAGCTATGGCTACACCTTC; cdr3_aa: CASSPDTSYGYTF
j_call: TRBJ2-7; v_call: TRBV18; d_call: -; cdr3_nt: TGTGCCAGCTCATCAACGGACGTGAAGGGGCTCTACGAGCAGTACTTC; cdr3_aa: CASSSTDVKGLYEQYF
j_call: TRBJ2-3; v_call: TRBV29-1; d_call: -; cdr3_nt: TGCAGCGTTGAAGAAGTGCGGTTTGCGGGTACAGATACGCAGTATTTT; cdr3_aa: CSVEEVRFAGTDTQYF
j_call: TRBJ1-2; v_call: TRBV28; d_call: TRBD1; cdr3_nt: TGTGCCAGCCACCCAGGGGGAAACTATGGCTACACCTTC; cdr3_aa: CASHPGGNYGYTF
j_call: TRBJ2-3; v_call: TRBV6-5; d_call: TRBD1; cdr3_nt: TGTGCCAGCAGTAGCAGGGGGTGGGGCACAGATACGCAGTATTTT; cdr3_aa: CASSSRGWGTDTQYF
j_call: TRBJ2-3; v_call: TRBV5-4; d_call: -; cdr3_nt: TGTGCCAGCAGCGATAGTAACACAGATACGCAGTATTTT; cdr3_aa: CASSDSNTDTQYF
j_call: TRBJ2-3; v_call: TRBV6-4; d_call: TRBD1; cdr3_nt: TGTGCCAGCAGTGAAGGGGGCGCGGCAGATACGCAGTATTTT; cdr3_aa: CASSEGGAADTQYF
j_call: TRBJ1-1; v_call: TRBV6-5; d_call: -; cdr3_nt: TGTGCCAGCACTCCTCGCGGGAACACTGAAGCTTTCTTT; cdr3_aa: CASTPRGNTEAFF
j_call: TRBJ1-1; v_call: TRBV6-5; d_call: TRBD1; cdr3_nt: TGTGCCAGCAGGAGAGGGGGCGCGACTGAAGCTTTCTTT; cdr3_aa: CASRRGGATEAFF
j_call: TRBJ2-2; v_call: TRBV5-1; d_call: TRBD2; cdr3_nt: TGCGCCACCCGGACTAGCGGGGGAGCCGGGGAGCTGTTTTTT; cdr3_aa: CATRTSGGAGELFF
j_call: TRBJ1-5; v_call: TRBV6-6; d_call: -; cdr3_nt: TGTGCCAGCAGAGCGGGGGGGGTCAATCAGCCCCAGCATTTT; cdr3_aa: CASRAGGVNQPQHF
j_call: TRBJ2-1; v_call: TRBV4-1; d_call: -; cdr3_nt: TGCGCCAGCAGCCAAGGTAACAGGGCTGACAATGAGCAGTTCTTC; cdr3_aa: CASSQGNRADNEQFF
j_call: TRBJ1-5; v_call: TRBV10-3; d_call: -; cdr3_nt: TGTGCCATCAGTGATGGCCTCATTACGCCCCAGCATTTT; cdr3_aa: CAISDGLITPQHF
j_call: TRBJ2-1; v_call: TRBV9; d_call: -; cdr3_nt: TGTGCCAGCAGCGTCCTCCGCGGGAATGAGCAGTTCTTC; cdr3_aa: CASSVLRGNEQFF
j_call: TRBJ2-1; v_call: TRBV7-3; d_call: TRBD1; cdr3_nt: TGTGCCAGCAGCGTAGGACAGGGACCGAATGAGCAGTTCTTC; cdr3_aa: CASSVGQGPNEQFF
j_call: TRBJ1-5; v_call: TRBV6-5; d_call: -; cdr3_nt: TGTGCCAGCAGTGCTAACAGGGCCAATCAGCCCCAGCATTTT; cdr3_aa: CASSANRANQPQHF
j_call: TRBJ2-3; v_call: TRBV19; d_call: -; cdr3_nt: TGTGCCAGTAAGGTACAGAACACAGATACGCAGTATTTT; cdr3_aa: CASKVQNTDTQYF
j_call: TRBJ1-1; v_call: TRBV20-1; d_call: -; cdr3_nt: TGCAGTGCTAGAGTAGGGGCTCAAGCTTTCTTT; cdr3_aa: CSARVGAQAFF